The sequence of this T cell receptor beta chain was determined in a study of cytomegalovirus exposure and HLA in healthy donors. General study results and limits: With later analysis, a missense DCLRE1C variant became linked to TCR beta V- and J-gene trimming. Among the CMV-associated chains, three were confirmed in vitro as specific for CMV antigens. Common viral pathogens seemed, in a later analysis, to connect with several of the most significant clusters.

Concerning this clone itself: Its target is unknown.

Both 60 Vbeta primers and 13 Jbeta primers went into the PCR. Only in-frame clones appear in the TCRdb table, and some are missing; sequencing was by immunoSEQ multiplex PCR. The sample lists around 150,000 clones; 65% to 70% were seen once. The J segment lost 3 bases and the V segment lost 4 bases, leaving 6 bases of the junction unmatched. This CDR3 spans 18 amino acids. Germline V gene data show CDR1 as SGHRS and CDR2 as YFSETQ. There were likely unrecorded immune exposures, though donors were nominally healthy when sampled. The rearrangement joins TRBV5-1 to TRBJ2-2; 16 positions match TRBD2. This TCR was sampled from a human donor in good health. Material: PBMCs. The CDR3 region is CASSTGTSGRGYTGELFF. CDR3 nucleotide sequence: TGCGCCAGCAGCACCGGGACTAGCGGGAGGGGCTACACCGGGGAGCTGTTTTTT. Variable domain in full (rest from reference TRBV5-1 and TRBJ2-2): KAGVTQTPRYLIKTRGQQVTLSCSPISGHRSVSWYQQTPGQGLQFLFEYFSETQRNKGNFPGRFSGRQFSNSRSEMNVSTLELGDSALYLCASSTGTSGRGYTGELFFGEGSRLTVL.